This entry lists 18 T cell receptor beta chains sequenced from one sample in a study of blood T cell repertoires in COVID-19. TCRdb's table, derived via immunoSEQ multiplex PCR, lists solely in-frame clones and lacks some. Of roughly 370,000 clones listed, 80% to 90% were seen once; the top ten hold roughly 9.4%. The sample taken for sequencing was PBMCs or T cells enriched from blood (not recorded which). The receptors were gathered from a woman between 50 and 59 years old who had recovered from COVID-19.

CDR3: CASSDWEGGRSETQYF. In DNA, the CDR3 is TGTGCCAGCAGTGATTGGGAGGGTGGCAGGAGTGAGACCCAGTACTTC. The chain links TRBV2 to TRBJ2-5; 7 nucleotides match TRBD2. From germline, CDR1 is SNHLY and CDR2 FYNNEI. J gave up 5 bases and V 3 bases, and 12 bases lay outside the gene matches. CDR3 length: 16 residues.

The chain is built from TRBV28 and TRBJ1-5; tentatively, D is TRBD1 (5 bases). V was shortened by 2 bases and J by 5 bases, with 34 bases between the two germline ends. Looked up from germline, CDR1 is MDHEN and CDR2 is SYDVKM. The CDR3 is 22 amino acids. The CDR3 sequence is CASSLTLSAGWKPQDDHQPQHF. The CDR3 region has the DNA TGTGCCAGCAGTTTAACGCTTTCGGCAGGGTGGAAACCCCAAGACGATCATCAGCCCCAGCATTTT.

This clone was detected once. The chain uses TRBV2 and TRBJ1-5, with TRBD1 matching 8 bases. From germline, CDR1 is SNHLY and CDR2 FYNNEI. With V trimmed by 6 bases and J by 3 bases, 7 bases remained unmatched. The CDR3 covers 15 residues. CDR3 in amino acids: CASRDRDRNNQPQHF. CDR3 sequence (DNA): TGTGCCAGCAGAGACCGGGACAGGAACAATCAGCCCCAGCATTTT.

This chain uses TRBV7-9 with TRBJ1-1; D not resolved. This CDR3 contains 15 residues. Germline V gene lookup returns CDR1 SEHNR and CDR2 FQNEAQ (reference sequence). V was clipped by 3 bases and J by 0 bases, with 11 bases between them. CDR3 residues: CASSFNTGMNTEAFF. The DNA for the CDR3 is TGTGCCAGCAGCTTTAATACGGGAATGAACACTGAAGCTTTCTTT.

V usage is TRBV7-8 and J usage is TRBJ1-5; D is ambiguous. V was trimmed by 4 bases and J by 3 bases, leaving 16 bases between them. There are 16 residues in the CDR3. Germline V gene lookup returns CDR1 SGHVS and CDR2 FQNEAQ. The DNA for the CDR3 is TGTGCCAGCAGCTCCTATGAGAGGGCCTACAATCAGCCCCAGCATTTT. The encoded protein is CASSSYERAYNQPQHF.

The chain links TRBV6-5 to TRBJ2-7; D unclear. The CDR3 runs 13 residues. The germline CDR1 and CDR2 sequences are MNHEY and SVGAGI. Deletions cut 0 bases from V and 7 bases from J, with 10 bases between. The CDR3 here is CASSYSFQWEQYF. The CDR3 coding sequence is TGTGCCAGCAGTTACTCTTTCCAGTGGGAGCAGTACTTC.

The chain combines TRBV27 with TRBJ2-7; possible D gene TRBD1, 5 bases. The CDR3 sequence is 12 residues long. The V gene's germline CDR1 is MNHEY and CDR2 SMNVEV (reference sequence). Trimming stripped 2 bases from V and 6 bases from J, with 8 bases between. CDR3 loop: CASSLAGFEQYF. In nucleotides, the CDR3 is TGTGCCAGCAGTTTAGCAGGGTTCGAGCAGTACTTC.

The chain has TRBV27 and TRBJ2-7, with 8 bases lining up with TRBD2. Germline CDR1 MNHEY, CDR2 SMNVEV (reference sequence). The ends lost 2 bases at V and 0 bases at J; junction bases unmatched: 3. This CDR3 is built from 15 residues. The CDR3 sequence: CASSLTLAVSYEQYF. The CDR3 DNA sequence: TGTGCCAGCAGTTTAACACTAGCGGTCTCCTACGAGCAGTACTTC.

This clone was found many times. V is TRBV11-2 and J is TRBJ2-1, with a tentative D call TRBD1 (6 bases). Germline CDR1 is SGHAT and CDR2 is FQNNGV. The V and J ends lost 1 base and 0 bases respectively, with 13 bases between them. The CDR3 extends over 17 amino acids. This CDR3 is CASSLVWDTFSYNEQFF. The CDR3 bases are TGTGCCAGCAGCTTAGTCTGGGACACATTCTCCTACAATGAGCAGTTCTTC.

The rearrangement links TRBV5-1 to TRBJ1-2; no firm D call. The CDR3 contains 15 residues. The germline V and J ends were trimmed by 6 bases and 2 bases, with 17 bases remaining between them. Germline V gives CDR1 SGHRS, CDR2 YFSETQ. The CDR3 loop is CASTPRTDSNYGYTF. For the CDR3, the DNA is TGCGCCAGCACCCCCCGGACGGACTCAAACTATGGCTACACCTTC.

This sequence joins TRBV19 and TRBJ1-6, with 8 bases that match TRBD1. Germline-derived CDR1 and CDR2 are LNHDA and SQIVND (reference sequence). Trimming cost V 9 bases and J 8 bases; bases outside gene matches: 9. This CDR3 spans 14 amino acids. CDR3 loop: CASRPQGADSPLHF. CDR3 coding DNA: TGTGCCAGCCGACCGCAGGGGGCCGATTCACCCCTCCACTTT. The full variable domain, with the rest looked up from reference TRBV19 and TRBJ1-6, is DGGITQSPKYLFRKEGQNVTLSCEQNLNHDAMYWYRQDPGQGLRLIYYSQIVNDFQKGDIAEGYSVSREKKESFPLTVTSAQKNPTAFYLCASRPQGADSPLHFGNGTRLTVT.

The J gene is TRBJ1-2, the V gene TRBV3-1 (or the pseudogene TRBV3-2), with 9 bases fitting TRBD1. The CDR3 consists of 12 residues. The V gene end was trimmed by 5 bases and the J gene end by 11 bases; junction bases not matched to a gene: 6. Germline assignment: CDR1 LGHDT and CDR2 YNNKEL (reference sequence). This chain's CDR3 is CASSNRDREYTF. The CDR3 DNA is TGTGCCAGCAGCAACCGGGACAGGGAATACACCTTC.

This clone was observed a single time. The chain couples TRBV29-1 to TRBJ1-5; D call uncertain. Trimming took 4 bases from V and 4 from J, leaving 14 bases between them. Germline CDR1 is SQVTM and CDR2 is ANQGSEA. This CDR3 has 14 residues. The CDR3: CSVGGPGGNQPQHF. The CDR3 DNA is TGCAGCGTTGGAGGCCCCGGCGGGAATCAGCCCCAGCATTTT.

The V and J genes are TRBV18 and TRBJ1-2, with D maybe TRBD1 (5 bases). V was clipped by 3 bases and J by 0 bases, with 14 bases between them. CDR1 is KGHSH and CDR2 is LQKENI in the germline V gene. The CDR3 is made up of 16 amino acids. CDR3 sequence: CASSPQGPTSNYGYTF. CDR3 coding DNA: TGTGCCAGCTCACCTCAGGGCCCTACTTCTAACTATGGCTACACCTTC.

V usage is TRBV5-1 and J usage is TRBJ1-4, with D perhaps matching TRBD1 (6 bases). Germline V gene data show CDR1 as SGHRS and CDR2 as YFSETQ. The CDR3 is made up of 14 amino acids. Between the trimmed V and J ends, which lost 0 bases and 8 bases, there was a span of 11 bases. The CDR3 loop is CASSLDRQGEKLFF. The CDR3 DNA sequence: TGCGCCAGCAGCTTGGACAGGCAGGGGGAAAAACTGTTTTTT.

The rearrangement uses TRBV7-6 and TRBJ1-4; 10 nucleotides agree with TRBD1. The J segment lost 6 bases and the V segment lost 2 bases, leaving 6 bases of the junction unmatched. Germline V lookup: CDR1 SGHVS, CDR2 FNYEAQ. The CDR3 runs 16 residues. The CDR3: CASSLMGQGRDEKLFF. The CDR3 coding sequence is TGTGCCAGCAGCTTAATGGGACAGGGGAGGGATGAAAAACTGTTTTTT.

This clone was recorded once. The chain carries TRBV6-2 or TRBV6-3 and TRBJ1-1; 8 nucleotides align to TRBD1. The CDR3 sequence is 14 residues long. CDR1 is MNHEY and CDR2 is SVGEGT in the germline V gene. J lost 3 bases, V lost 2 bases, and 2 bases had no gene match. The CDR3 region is CASSYQTGDTEAFF. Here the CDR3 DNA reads TGTGCCAGCAGTTACCAGACAGGGGACACTGAAGCTTTCTTT.

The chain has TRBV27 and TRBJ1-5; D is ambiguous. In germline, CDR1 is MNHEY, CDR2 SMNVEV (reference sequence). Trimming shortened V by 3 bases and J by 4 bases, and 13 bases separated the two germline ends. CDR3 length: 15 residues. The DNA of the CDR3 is TGTGCCAGCAGTTTTATCGGAGGGAGTAATCAGCCCCAGCATTTT. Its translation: CASSFIGGSNQPQHF.